These 12 T cell receptor beta chains were sequenced from one sample in a study of lymphopenia after photon versus proton radiotherapy (dated by TCRdb to about 2019). The library was produced with the immunoSEQ multiplex PCR assay. TCRdb retrieved this table from immuneACCESS and kept in-frame rearrangements only. Not all clones are present; in checked studies, unresolved V genes account for under half, and no reason is known for the remainder. This sample has 42,000 or so clones in its table, and about four fifths of those were observed once. Roughly 25% of the sample comes from the top ten. Sequencing used peripheral blood, obtained from a patient treated with proton-based radiotherapy. The receptors here all came from a woman between 65 and 79 years old with pancreatic cancer.

The chain is built from TRBV28 and TRBJ2-5, with 12 positions matching TRBD2. The germline gives CDR1 MDHEN, CDR2 SYDVKM. V shed 5 bases, J shed 5 bases, and the junction held 9 bases outside the gene matches. The length of the CDR3 is 16 residues. The DNA of the CDR3 is TGTGCCAGCAGTCTTACTCTAGCGGGAGGGGGGGAGACCCAGTACTTC. It is translated as CASSLTLAGGGETQYF. Based on the CDR3 plus reference TRBV28 and TRBJ2-5, the full variable domain is DVKVTQSSRYLVKRTGEKVFLECVQDMDHENMFWYRQDPGLGLRLIYFSYDVKMKEKGDIPEGYSVSREKKERFSLILESASTNQTSMYLCASSLTLAGGGETQYFGPGTRLLVL.

The chain couples TRBV28 to TRBJ1-5; 7 bases fit TRBD1. This CDR3 is built from 13 residues. Germline CDR1 is MDHEN and CDR2 is SYDVKM. The J segment lost 4 bases and the V segment lost 4 bases, leaving 1 base of the junction unmatched. The CDR3 nucleotides are TGTGCCAGCAGTTCAGGGGGGAATCAGCCCCAGCATTTT. Its translation is CASSSGGNQPQHF.

The CDR3 protein is CASSLSPRGSTYDGYTF. The CDR3 coding sequence is TGTGCCAGCAGCTTATCCCCCAGGGGGAGTACTTACGATGGCTACACCTTC. V and J are TRBV7-3 and TRBJ1-2; 7 nucleotides align to TRBD1. The CDR3 is made up of 17 amino acids. Per the germline V gene, CDR1 is SGHTA and CDR2 is FQGTGA. Trimming at V came to 2 bases and at J to 6 bases, leaving 15 bases not matched to a gene.

The genes are TRBV4-1 and TRBJ2-7; 12 bases are shared with TRBD2. V lost 1 base to trimming and J lost 0 bases; unmatched junction nucleotides: 1. Germline lookup yields CDR1 MGHRA and CDR2 YSYEKL. The CDR3 runs 16 residues. The CDR3 DNA reads TGCGCCAGCAGCCAAGCGACTAGCGGGGGCTCCTACGAGCAGTACTTC. It codes for CASSQATSGGSYEQYF.

V is TRBV28 and J is TRBJ2-2; D is possibly TRBD1 (6 bases). Germline V CDR1 and CDR2: MDHEN, SYDVKM. Between the trimmed V and J ends, which lost 5 bases and 7 bases, there was a span of 14 bases. The CDR3 length is 14 residues. CDR3 coding DNA: TGTGCCAGCAGTCCACACCGGGACAACGGGGAGCTGTTTTTT. It yields the protein CASSPHRDNGELFF.

The V gene is TRBV10-3, the J gene TRBJ2-7; TRBD1 or TRBD2 may be the D gene (5 bases each). The CDR3 spans 14 residues. The V end lost 4 bases, the J end lost 2 bases, and 12 bases lay between the germline ends. The V gene's germline CDR1 is ENHRY and CDR2 SYGVKD. This CDR3 reads CAISGDRGAYEQYF. CDR3 DNA: TGTGCCATCAGTGGAGACAGAGGGGCCTACGAGCAGTACTTC.

This clone was seen a single time. This sequence joins TRBV10-3 and TRBJ2-1, with TRBD2 matching 15 bases. Germline CDR1 ENHRY, CDR2 SYGVKD. Trimming cost V 6 bases and J 9 bases; bases outside gene matches: 3. This CDR3 comprises 14 residues. The CDR3 spells CAISTGLAGGEQFF. In nucleotides, the CDR3 is TGTGCCATCAGCACGGGACTAGCGGGAGGTGAGCAGTTCTTC.

The chain uses TRBV6-6 and TRBJ1-4; D perhaps matches TRBD1 (6 bases). Germline V gene data show CDR1 as MNHNY and CDR2 as SVGAGI (reference sequence). This CDR3 is built from 15 residues. Trimming took 4 bases from V and 0 from J, leaving 9 bases between them. The CDR3 DNA sequence: TGTGCCAGCAGTTCAGGGGATGCAACTAATGAAAAACTGTTTTTT. Translation: CASSSGDATNEKLFF.

The rearrangement links TRBV18 to TRBJ2-1; 12 bases align to TRBD2. Germline CDR1 reads KGHSH; CDR2 reads LQKENI. This CDR3 has 15 residues. Germline trimming cut 5 bases from V and 7 bases from J; bases unmatched to any gene: 6. The CDR3 is CASSTRTSGMNEQFF. The CDR3 bases are TGTGCCAGCTCAACCCGGACTAGCGGGATGAATGAGCAGTTCTTC.

The chain has TRBV7-9 and TRBJ2-5, with 12 bases lining up with TRBD2. With V trimmed by 5 bases and J by 4 bases, 8 bases remained unmatched. The CDR3 is 16 residues long. CDR1 and CDR2 (germline): SEHNR, FQNEAQ (reference sequence). This CDR3 reads CASSAWTSGTVETQYF. The CDR3 DNA reads TGTGCCAGCAGCGCCTGGACTAGCGGGACGGTAGAGACCCAGTACTTC.

The chain carries TRBV5-1 and TRBJ2-1, with a possible D match to TRBD1 (7 bases). V was trimmed by 4 bases and J by 1 base, leaving 12 bases between them. Germline loops: CDR1 SGHRS, CDR2 YFSETQ. The CDR3 contains 15 residues. CDR3 in DNA: TGCGCCAGCAGCCCGCAGGGGGGTTCCTACAATGAGCAGTTCTTC. This gives the protein CASSPQGGSYNEQFF.

This chain connects TRBV19 to TRBJ2-6; D is possibly TRBD1 (5 bases). Trimming pared 6 bases from V and 0 bases from J, leaving 12 bases between. CDR3 length: 16 residues. Per germline, CDR1 LNHDA and CDR2 SQIVND (reference sequence). The chain's CDR3 is CASRPDRDSGANVLTF. The CDR3 bases are TGTGCCAGTAGGCCAGACAGAGACTCTGGGGCCAACGTCCTGACTTTC.